The 9 T cell receptor beta chains below come from one sample, sequenced in a study of molecular identifiers for immune sequencing clone quantification. In TCRdb, the PCR reads were re-called with MiXCR into one record per CDR3 protein. The repertoire includes some 88,000 distinct CDR3 sequences, approximately 22% of them detected once, and about 1% sits in the top ten. The sample comprised naive CD8+ T cells from blood, with Jurkat cell RNA spiked in. The sample's subset: FACS-sorted CD8+CD4-CCR7+CD45RA+ naive T cells. These receptors were taken from a human donor in good health. Some libraries in this study had Jurkat cell RNA spiked in.

This clonotype was seen only once. One end of the junction varies from germline; a read error may be responsible. This chain uses TRBV7-2 with TRBJ2-3; 7 nucleotides align to TRBD2. Germline V CDR1 and CDR2: SGHTA, FQGNSA. The CDR3 contains 17 residues. The CDR3 loop reads CASSLGLPSGPTDTRYF. Here the CDR3 DNA reads TGTGCCAGCAGCTTAGGGCTGCCTAGCGGCCCCACAGATACGCGGTATTTT.

The sample holds one count of this clonotype. This may stem from a read error, because a much larger clone lies one nucleotide away. V usage is TRBV20-1 and J usage is TRBJ2-7, with D perhaps matching TRBD2 (6 bases). The CDR3 has 14 amino acids. Germline values: CDR1 DFQATT, CDR2 SNEGSKA (reference sequence). This chain's CDR3 is CSASGGVSSYGQYF. The CDR3 nucleotides are TGCAGTGCTAGCGGCGGGGTGAGCTCCTACGGGCAGTACTTC.

This sequence joins TRBV12-3 or TRBV12-4 and TRBJ2-1; 9 nucleotides agree with TRBD2. After removal of 1 base from V and 0 bases from J, the junction contained 10 bases not matched to a gene. This CDR3 is 19 amino acids long. For the CDR3, the DNA is TGTGCCAGCAGTTTAGAGTCTAGCGGGGTGGTGGGCTCCTACAATGAGCAGTTCTTC. This codes for CASSLESSGVVGSYNEQFF.

The chain carries TRBV12-3 or TRBV12-4 and TRBJ2-3; TRBD1 or TRBD2 may be the D gene (5 bases each). This CDR3 has 15 residues. V was cut by 7 bases and J by 1 base, with 15 bases left in between. CDR3 region: CASKQTGTCTDTQYF. The CDR3 bases are TGTGCCAGCAAACAGACCGGGACCTGCACAGATACGCAGTATTTT.

On this clonotype itself: Since a much larger clone is just one base distant, this may be a read error. The rearrangement uses TRBV19 and TRBJ1-1; a possible D gene is TRBD1 (6 bases). The CDR3 has 12 amino acids. Per the germline V gene, CDR1 is LNHDA and CDR2 is SQIVND (reference sequence). The CDR3 loop reads CASTRGHTGAFF. The CDR3 bases are TGTGCCAGTACCCGGGGGCACACTGGAGCTTTCTTT.

At least ten counts were recorded for this clonotype. The chain has TRBV6-5 and TRBJ1-1; 7 nucleotides align to TRBD1. The trim removed 6 bases at V and 0 bases at J, leaving 4 bases unmatched. Germline CDR1 is MNHEY and CDR2 is SVGAGI. The CDR3 length is 14 residues. CDR3 coding DNA: TGTGCCAGCAGCCACAGGGGCCTGAACACTGAAGCTTTCTTT. The encoded protein is CASSHRGLNTEAFF.

This chain joins TRBV20-1 and TRBJ1-5, with 9 bases that match TRBD1. The CDR3 consists of 14 residues. The V and J ends lost 3 bases and 7 bases, in that order; junction bases with no gene match: 7. Germline values: CDR1 DFQATT, CDR2 SNEGSKA (reference sequence). The CDR3 loop reads CSARDGQGIQPQHF. CDR3 coding DNA: TGCAGTGCTAGGGACGGACAGGGGATACAGCCCCAGCATTTT.

This clonotype was seen repeatedly, ten times or more. This rearrangement joins TRBV20-1 to TRBJ2-3; D is perhaps TRBD2 (6 bases). V was cut by 1 base and J by 5 bases, with 10 bases left in between. The CDR3 is 13 amino acids. From germline, CDR1 is DFQATT and CDR2 SNEGSKA (reference sequence). CDR3 DNA: TGCAGTGCTAGAGGCGGGATTGGAGATACGCAGTATTTT. Amino acid sequence: CSARGGIGDTQYF.

The CDR3 loop is CASSYFGQGGLNTGELFF. The CDR3, as DNA: TGTGCCAGCAGTTACTTCGGACAGGGGGGATTGAACACCGGGGAGCTGTTTTTT. The rearrangement joins TRBV6-2 or TRBV6-3 to TRBJ2-2; the match to TRBD1 covers 10 bases. From germline, CDR1 is MNHEY and CDR2 SVGEGT. The V gene end was trimmed by 1 base and the J gene end by 1 base; junction bases not matched to a gene: 6. The CDR3 contains 18 residues.